One sample yielded the 9 T cell receptor beta chains listed below, sequenced in a study of cytomegalovirus exposure and HLA in healthy donors. The primer mix had 60 Vbeta and 13 Jbeta primers. Profiled with immunoSEQ multiplex PCR; TCRdb holds only in-frame clones, not every one. The sample lists 200,000 to 300,000 clones; roughly 81% were seen once. Specimen: PBMCs. The receptors come from a woman in her thirties or forties in good health and CMV-seropositive.

The J gene is TRBJ1-2, the V gene TRBV9, with D hard to call. This CDR3 region has 13 residues. Germline CDR1 and CDR2: SGDLS and YYNGEE. Trimming removed 0 bases at V and 4 bases at J, with 7 bases between. Written as DNA, the CDR3 is TGTGCCAGCAGCGTAGAGCCCCTCTATGGCTACACCTTC. It yields the protein CASSVEPLYGYTF.

The chain combines TRBV18 with TRBJ2-7, with D perhaps TRBD1 (7 bases). This CDR3 has 15 amino acids. Germline V lookup: CDR1 KGHSH, CDR2 LQKENI. Trimming took 6 bases from V and 2 from J, leaving 17 bases between them. CDR3 protein: CASSQGGGKAYEQYF. In nucleotides, the CDR3 is TGTGCCAGCTCCCAGGGGGGAGGTAAAGCCTACGAGCAGTACTTC.

This clone turned up a few times. This chain uses TRBV7-9 with TRBJ2-7; 13 positions match TRBD2. Unmatched junction bases numbered 8, after V lost 5 bases and J lost 7 bases. From germline, CDR1 is SEHNR and CDR2 FQNEAQ (reference sequence). The CDR3 runs 15 residues. Written as DNA, the CDR3 is TGTGCCAGCAGCGAAGGGACTAGCGGGACGTGGGAGCAGTACTTC. Translation: CASSEGTSGTWEQYF.

The gene calls are TRBV27 and TRBJ2-2, with a tentative D call TRBD1 (6 bases). V lost 6 bases to trimming and J lost 4 bases, with 15 bases between them. The CDR3 contains 15 residues. Germline assignment: CDR1 MNHEY and CDR2 SMNVEV (reference sequence). The CDR3 is CASSPWAGVTGELFF. The CDR3 DNA is TGTGCCAGCAGCCCCTGGGCAGGGGTCACCGGGGAGCTGTTTTTT.

The chain uses TRBV18 and TRBJ1-2; D perhaps matches TRBD1 (6 bases). The CDR3 spans 16 residues. Germline V gene data show CDR1 as KGHSH and CDR2 as LQKENI. The ends were cut back, 2 bases at V and 3 bases at J, with 16 bases in the middle. CDR3 protein: CASSPNPGTTHYGYTF. Here the CDR3 DNA reads TGTGCCAGCTCACCAAACCCCGGGACAACGCACTATGGCTACACCTTC.

This clone showed up just once. The V call is TRBV6-1, the J call TRBJ2-7, with 10 bases that match TRBD2. The V segment lost 2 bases and the J segment 7 bases; nucleotides outside the gene matches: 11. CDR3 length: 16 amino acids. The germline CDR1 and CDR2 sequences are MNHNS and SASEGT. The DNA of the CDR3 is TGTGCCAGCAGTGAAAGGGAAGCGGGAGGGCCTGGGGAGCAGTACTTC. Amino acid sequence: CASSEREAGGPGEQYF.

The rearrangement uses TRBV6-1 and TRBJ2-7; 7 nucleotides line up with TRBD1. From germline, CDR1 is MNHNS and CDR2 SASEGT. The CDR3 has 15 residues. Trimming cost V 6 bases and J 5 bases; bases outside gene matches: 13. In DNA, the CDR3 is TGTGCCAGCAGCCCCCCGATGACAGGGATCAACGAGCAGTACTTC. Amino acids: CASSPPMTGINEQYF.

This rearrangement joins TRBV28 to TRBJ2-3; weak D call: TRBD2 (5 bases). V was clipped by 5 bases and J by 10 bases, with 16 bases between them. Germline V gene lookup returns CDR1 MDHEN and CDR2 SYDVKM. This CDR3 spans 13 amino acids. CDR3 sequence: CASSPQLGEAQYF. The CDR3 bases are TGTGCCAGCAGTCCCCAACTAGGAGAAGCGCAGTATTTT.

The J gene is TRBJ2-3, the V gene TRBV10-3, with 7 bases that match TRBD2. The germline V gene has CDR1 ENHRY and CDR2 SYGVKD. V was pared by 4 bases and J by 1 base, with 2 bases of the junction left unmatched. The CDR3 has 14 residues. The DNA of the CDR3 is TGTGCCATCAGTGTTGGGGGGGGCACAGATACGCAGTATTTT. Translation: CAISVGGGTDTQYF.